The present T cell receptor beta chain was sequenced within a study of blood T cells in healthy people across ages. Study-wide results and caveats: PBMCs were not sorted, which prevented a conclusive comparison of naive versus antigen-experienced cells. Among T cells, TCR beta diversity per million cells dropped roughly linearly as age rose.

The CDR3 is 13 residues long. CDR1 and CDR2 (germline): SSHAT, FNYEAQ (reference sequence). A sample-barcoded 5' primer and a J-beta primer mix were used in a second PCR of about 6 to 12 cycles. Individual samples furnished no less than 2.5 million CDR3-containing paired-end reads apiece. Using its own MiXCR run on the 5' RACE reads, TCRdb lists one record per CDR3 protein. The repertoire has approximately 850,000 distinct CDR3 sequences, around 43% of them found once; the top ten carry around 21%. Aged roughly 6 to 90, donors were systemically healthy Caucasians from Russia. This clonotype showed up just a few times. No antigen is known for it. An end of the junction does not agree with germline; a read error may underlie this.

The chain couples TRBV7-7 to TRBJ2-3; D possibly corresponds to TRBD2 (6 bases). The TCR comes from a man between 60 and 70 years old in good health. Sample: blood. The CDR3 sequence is CASSRDWGDTQYF. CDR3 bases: TGTGCTAGCAGCCGGGACTGGGGGGATACGCAGTATTTT.